This TCR beta chain comes out of a study of OX40 agonist ivuxolimab in advanced cancers. Overall study context: Prior therapy, whether anti-PD-1, anti-PD-L1 or anti-CTLA-4, was allowed, and under 50% had some.

Sequencing used immunoSEQ multiplex PCR; TCRdb keeps in-frame clones, though not all of them. The repertoire consists of under 200,000 clones, with 85% to 95% occurring once and the leading ten covering under 0.4%. V lost 4 bases to trimming and J lost 3 bases, with 11 bases between them. CDR1 is SGHKS and CDR2 is YYEKEE in the germline V gene (reference sequence). The CDR3 spans 13 residues. The sequence came from an adult with an advanced solid tumor such as melanoma, head and neck, liver or kidney cancer. The source material was CD4+ or CD8+ T cells sorted from blood, sampled in a trial of the OX40 agonist ivuxolimab. The chain recombines TRBV5-5 with TRBJ2-7, with D perhaps TRBD1 (5 bases). The CDR3 region has the DNA TGTGCCAGCAGCCCCCCAGGGATCTACGAGCAGTACTTC. Translation gives CASSPPGIYEQYF.